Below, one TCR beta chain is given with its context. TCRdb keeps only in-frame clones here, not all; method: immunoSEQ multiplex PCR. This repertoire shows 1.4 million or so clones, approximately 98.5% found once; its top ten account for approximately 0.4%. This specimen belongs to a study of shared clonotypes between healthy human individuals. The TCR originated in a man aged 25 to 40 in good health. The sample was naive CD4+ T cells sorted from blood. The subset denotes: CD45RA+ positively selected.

The chain's CDR3 is CASSQAIGVGGYTF. CDR3 nucleotides: TGTGCCAGCAGCCAAGCGATAGGGGTTGGAGGCTACACCTTC. The genes are TRBV6-5 and TRBJ1-2; possibly TRBD1 for D (5 bases). The CDR3 runs 14 residues. Trimming removed 6 bases at V and 8 bases at J, with 19 bases between. Germline CDR1 MNHEY, CDR2 SVGAGI.